This entry lists 32 T cell receptor beta chains sequenced from one sample in a study of neurological immune-mediated disorders. Time point described: longitudinal time-point 3. MiXCR was run by TCRdb on the 5' RACE reads, yielding one entry per CDR3 protein. Here the sample spans tens of thousands of distinct CDR3 sequences, approximately 13% being singletons. The sequenced sample consisted of PBMCs. The receptor source for this set is a man between 25 and 39 years old in good health.

This clonotype was observed at least ten times. V is TRBV9 and J is TRBJ2-1; tentative D call: TRBD1 (8 bases). The CDR3 totals 14 residues. Trimming left V 0 bases short and J 7 bases short, with 11 bases between. Germline V gene lookup returns CDR1 SGDLS and CDR2 YYNGEE. The CDR3 nucleotides are TGTGCCAGCAGCGTAGTACAGGGGGGGAATGAGCAGTTCTTC. This encodes CASSVVQGGNEQFF.

This clonotype appeared many times. The rearrangement links TRBV20-1 to TRBJ2-3, with D uncertain. The CDR3 loop spans 14 amino acids. CDR1 is DFQATT and CDR2 is SNEGSKA in the germline V gene (reference sequence). Trimming took 8 bases from V and 1 from J, leaving 16 bases between them. Here the CDR3 reads CSTPVGSGTDTQYF. CDR3 in DNA: TGCAGTACCCCTGTGGGGTCTGGCACAGATACGCAGTATTTT.

This clonotype was seen many times. This chain connects TRBV5-1 to TRBJ1-5, with TRBD1 identical over 10 bases. The V and J ends lost 4 bases and 10 bases, in that order; junction bases with no gene match: 11. Germline V gene data show CDR1 as SGHRS and CDR2 as YFSETQ. CDR3 length: 15 amino acids. CDR3 region: CASSPNPGQGNPQHF. The DNA of the CDR3 is TGCGCCAGCAGCCCCAATCCGGGACAGGGGAATCCCCAGCATTTT. Full variable domain (outside the CDR3, taken from reference TRBV5-1 and TRBJ1-5): KAGVTQTPRYLIKTRGQQVTLSCSPISGHRSVSWYQQTPGQGLQFLFEYFSETQRNKGNFPGRFSGRQFSNSRSEMNVSTLELGDSALYLCASSPNPGQGNPQHFGDGTRLSIL.

This clonotype has a count of ten or more. CDR3 loop: CASSLRAGGFQETQYF. CDR3 bases: TGTGCCAGCAGTTTAAGAGCGGGAGGGTTCCAAGAGACCCAGTACTTC. This rearrangement joins TRBV27 to TRBJ2-5; TRBD2 agrees at 10 bases. Germline V gene sequence: CDR1 MNHEY, CDR2 SMNVEV (reference sequence). The CDR3 spans 16 residues. The V gene end was trimmed by 2 bases and the J gene end by 1 base; junction bases not matched to a gene: 4.

There are many counts of this clonotype. The chain joins TRBV5-1 to TRBJ1-2; 12 bases are a match to TRBD1. V was pared by 4 bases and J by 4 bases, with 14 bases of the junction left unmatched. CDR1 is SGHRS, CDR2 YFSETQ, per germline. CDR3 size: 18 residues. CDR3 region: CASSPGTGGAPALYGYTF. CDR3 nucleotide sequence: TGCGCCAGCAGCCCGGGGACAGGGGGCGCCCCCGCTCTCTATGGCTACACCTTC.

This clonotype was detected ten times or more. This chain connects TRBV20-1 to TRBJ2-3; D is unclear. V lost 4 bases to trimming and J lost 2 bases, with 10 bases between them. The germline V gene has CDR1 DFQATT and CDR2 SNEGSKA (reference sequence). CDR3 length: 13 amino acids. CDR3 in amino acids: CSAKLGSTDTQYF. CDR3 coding DNA: TGCAGTGCTAAACTGGGATCCACAGATACGCAGTATTTT.

This clonotype was recorded many times. J is TRBJ2-7 and V is TRBV5-1; D may be TRBD1 (6 bases). The length of the CDR3 is 12 residues. Looked up from germline, CDR1 is SGHRS and CDR2 is YFSETQ. V was cut by 1 base and J by 6 bases, with 8 bases left in between. This CDR3 is CASSLQGREQYF. The CDR3 region has the DNA TGCGCCAGCAGCTTGCAGGGGCGCGAGCAGTACTTC.

This clonotype has a count of ten or more. The chain has TRBV28 and TRBJ1-5; TRBD1 is a possible D gene (5 bases). The V end was cut by 6 bases, the J end by 9 bases, with 15 bases between. Germline-derived CDR1 and CDR2 are MDHEN and SYDVKM. The CDR3 loop spans 13 amino acids. The CDR3 region is CASRFQGSGPQHF. The CDR3 nucleotides are TGTGCCAGCAGGTTCCAGGGATCAGGGCCCCAGCATTTT.

The sample holds many counts of this clonotype. This sequence joins TRBV11-2 and TRBJ2-7, with D perhaps being TRBD1 or TRBD2 (6 bases each). The V end was cut by 5 bases, the J end by 4 bases, with 15 bases between. The CDR3 totals 14 residues. Germline CDR1 and CDR2: SGHAT and FQNNGV. Here the CDR3 reads CASSGGRSSYEQYF. CDR3 sequence (DNA): TGTGCCAGCAGCGGGGGGCGAAGTTCTTACGAGCAGTACTTC.

This clonotype was detected many times. This chain joins TRBV28 and TRBJ2-1, with D possibly TRBD2 on 6 matching bases. The germline V gene has CDR1 MDHEN and CDR2 SYDVKM. The CDR3 is 13 amino acids. The CDR3 region has the DNA TGTTTTGTTTCTGGTACGGGGGTGGATGAGCAGTTCTTC. It translates to CFVSGTGVDEQFF.

This clonotype was observed at least ten times. Here the CDR3 reads CSASGSRTDTQYF. CDR3 bases: TGCAGTGCTAGCGGCAGTAGAACAGATACGCAGTATTTT. This sequence joins TRBV20-1 and TRBJ2-3; D is undetermined. Per the germline V gene, CDR1 is DFQATT and CDR2 is SNEGSKA (reference sequence). The CDR3 totals 13 residues. The V gene lost 3 bases and the J gene lost 3 bases, with 10 bases spanning the gap.

In its sample, this clonotype was seen many times. This chain uses TRBV7-3 with TRBJ2-5; the D gene is possibly TRBD2 (6 bases). The V gene lost 3 bases and the J gene lost 6 bases, with 17 bases spanning the gap. The CDR3 covers 15 residues. Germline assignment: CDR1 SGHTA and CDR2 FQGTGA. CDR3 region: CASSLDGGSLQTQYF. DNA for the CDR3: TGTGCCAGCAGCTTGGACGGGGGAAGTTTACAGACCCAGTACTTC.

The table lists this clonotype with many counts. CDR3 amino acids: CATSDAEKNTEAFF. CDR3 in DNA: TGTGCCACCAGTGACGCGGAAAAGAACACTGAAGCTTTCTTT. This chain joins TRBV24-1 and TRBJ1-1, with D uncertain. In germline, CDR1 is KGHDR, CDR2 SFDVKD. The CDR3 contains 14 residues. Trimming removed 4 bases at V and 1 base at J, with 9 bases between.

The sample holds many counts of this clonotype. This rearrangement joins TRBV5-1 to TRBJ2-7; 7 bases are shared with TRBD1. There are 15 residues in the CDR3. Germline V gene lookup returns CDR1 SGHRS and CDR2 YFSETQ. V gave up 0 bases and J gave up 1 base; unmatched junction bases: 4. CDR3 DNA: TGCGCCAGCAGCTTGGGGCCAGGGGGATCCTACGAGCAGTACTTC. Translation gives CASSLGPGGSYEQYF.

In this sample, this clonotype turned up a few times. The chain joins TRBV20-1 to TRBJ2-7; 12 bases align to TRBD2. Per the germline V gene, CDR1 is DFQATT and CDR2 is SNEGSKA (reference sequence). The CDR3 extends over 16 amino acids. After removal of 0 bases from V and 3 bases from J, the junction contained 6 bases not matched to a gene. CDR3 coding DNA: TGCAGTGCTAGAGATATATCGACTAGCGGGAGCTACGAGCAGTACTTC. Amino acid sequence: CSARDISTSGSYEQYF.

There are many counts of this clonotype. This rearrangement joins TRBV20-1 to TRBJ2-2, with D perhaps TRBD2 (6 bases). The V end was cut by 3 bases, the J end by 6 bases, with 11 bases between. Looked up from germline, CDR1 is DFQATT and CDR2 is SNEGSKA (reference sequence). The CDR3 extends over 13 amino acids. This CDR3 is CSASRELPGELFF. The CDR3 nucleotides read TGCAGTGCTAGTCGGGAGTTACCCGGGGAGCTGTTTTTT.

This clonotype was detected many times. This chain uses TRBV28 with TRBJ2-2; unclear D gene. The CDR3 consists of 13 residues. Per germline, CDR1 MDHEN and CDR2 SYDVKM. Trimming removed 7 bases at V and 4 bases at J, with 10 bases between. The CDR3 spells CASILTTTGELFF. CDR3 DNA sequence: TGTGCCAGCATCCTTACTACCACCGGGGAGCTGTTTTTT. Combining the CDR3 with reference TRBV28 and TRBJ2-2 gives the whole variable domain DVKVTQSSRYLVKRTGEKVFLECVQDMDHENMFWYRQDPGLGLRLIYFSYDVKMKEKGDIPEGYSVSREKKERFSLILESASTNQTSMYLCASILTTTGELFFGEGSRLTVL.

This clonotype has at least ten counts. The CDR3 region is CATSPSVGDTQYF. CDR3 in DNA: TGTGCCACCAGCCCTTCAGTCGGAGATACGCAGTATTTT. This sequence joins TRBV15 and TRBJ2-3; D is unresolved. Germline lookup yields CDR1 LNHNV and CDR2 YYDKDF (reference sequence). CDR3 length: 13 amino acids. V was shortened by 5 bases and J by 5 bases, with 11 bases between the two germline ends. Full variable domain (missing parts from reference TRBV15 and TRBJ2-3): DAMVIQNPRYQVTQFGKPVTLSCSQTLNHNVMYWYQQKSSQAPKLLFHYYDKDFNNEADTPDNFQSRRPNTSFCFLDIRSPGLGDTAMYLCATSPSVGDTQYFGPGTRLTVL.

This clonotype was counted many times. This chain links TRBV5-1 with TRBJ2-7; D gene uncertain. Per the germline V gene, CDR1 is SGHRS and CDR2 is YFSETQ. Trimming stripped 0 bases from V and 3 bases from J, with 4 bases between. The CDR3 is 12 amino acids. The CDR3 loop reads CASSLEGYEQYF. The CDR3 DNA reads as TGCGCCAGCAGCTTGGAGGGCTACGAGCAGTACTTC.

The chain is built from TRBV6-5 and TRBJ1-6; tentatively, D is TRBD1 (6 bases). Germline lookup yields CDR1 MNHEY and CDR2 SVGAGI. The V and J ends lost 2 bases and 10 bases respectively, with 12 bases between them. This CDR3 spans 14 amino acids. Here the CDR3 reads CASSYVPRGSPLHF. DNA of the CDR3: TGTGCCAGCAGTTACGTTCCCAGGGGCTCACCCCTCCACTTT.

This clonotype came up many times. CDR3 region: CATSDRDRGQEGELFF. As DNA, the CDR3 is TGTGCCACCAGTGACCGGGACAGGGGGCAGGAAGGGGAGCTGTTTTTT. The V and J genes are TRBV24-1 and TRBJ2-2, with 12 bases that match TRBD1. CDR3 length: 16 amino acids. V lost 4 bases and J lost 8; bases outside the gene matches: 7. Germline V gene data show CDR1 as KGHDR and CDR2 as SFDVKD.

This clonotype has at least ten counts. The chain links TRBV9 to TRBJ1-6; no firm D call. Deletions cut 3 bases from V and 10 bases from J, with 17 bases between. The CDR3 spans 15 residues. CDR1 is SGDLS, CDR2 YYNGEE, per germline. CDR3 DNA sequence: TGTGCCAGCAGCGCAGTTCCAAATACAAACTCACCCCTCCACTTT. Its protein product is CASSAVPNTNSPLHF.

This clonotype was seen ten or more times. Written as DNA, the CDR3 is TGTGCCAGCAGTTTCCAGGACATGGACGAGCAGTACTTC. Protein: CASSFQDMDEQYF. The J gene is TRBJ2-7, the V gene TRBV12-3 or TRBV12-4; weak D call: TRBD1 (5 bases). V was pared by 3 bases and J by 5 bases, with 11 bases between. The CDR3 has 13 residues.

At least ten counts were recorded for this clonotype. This chain links TRBV7-2 with TRBJ2-1; 13 positions match TRBD2. The CDR3 is made up of 15 amino acids. V was clipped by 5 bases and J by 7 bases; unmatched bases: 5. Germline V gene data show CDR1 as SGHTA and CDR2 as FQGNSA. The CDR3: CASSPTSGRGNEQFF. In DNA form, the CDR3 reads TGTGCCAGCAGCCCAACTAGCGGGAGGGGGAATGAGCAGTTCTTC.

The CDR3 region has the DNA TGTGCCAGCAGCCTCACGGGAGGGAACTACGAGCAGTACTTC. It yields the protein CASSLTGGNYEQYF. The chain uses TRBV7-2 and TRBJ2-7, with 8 bases identical to TRBD2. The CDR3 totals 14 residues. Per the germline V gene, CDR1 is SGHTA and CDR2 is FQGNSA. The V segment lost 5 bases and the J segment 3 bases; nucleotides outside the gene matches: 6.

This clonotype has a count of ten or more. The gene calls are TRBV5-1 and TRBJ2-7; 9 positions agree with TRBD2. Per the germline V gene, CDR1 is SGHRS and CDR2 is YFSETQ. Trimming removed 1 base from V and 2 bases from J; junction bases left unmatched: 7. The CDR3 length is 16 residues. Here the CDR3 reads CASSLWRGRAAYEQYF. CDR3 DNA sequence: TGCGCCAGCAGCTTGTGGCGCGGGAGGGCCGCCTACGAGCAGTACTTC.

The table lists this clonotype with many counts. The CDR3 coding sequence is TGTGCCAGCAGTGGTTCTACCCGAAATGAAAAACTGTTTTTT. Its translation: CASSGSTRNEKLFF. The J gene is TRBJ1-4, the V gene TRBV6-1; D not certain. Germline CDR1 MNHNS, CDR2 SASEGT. The CDR3 extends over 14 amino acids. V lost 4 bases, J lost 5 bases, and 11 bases lay in between.

In its sample, this clonotype was seen many times. The CDR3 region has the DNA TGCGCCAGCAGCCAGGGGGCGCACAATGAGCAGTTCTTC. Its protein is CASSQGAHNEQFF. V usage is TRBV5-1 and J usage is TRBJ2-1; TRBD1 aligns across 8 bases. Germline V gene data show CDR1 as SGHRS and CDR2 as YFSETQ. The CDR3 is 13 amino acids. J was trimmed by 5 bases and V by 4 bases; bases with no gene match: 2. Using reference TRBV5-1 and TRBJ2-1 for the parts outside the CDR3, the full variable domain is KAGVTQTPRYLIKTRGQQVTLSCSPISGHRSVSWYQQTPGQGLQFLFEYFSETQRNKGNFPGRFSGRQFSNSRSEMNVSTLELGDSALYLCASSQGAHNEQFFGPGTRLTVL.

This clonotype has ten or more counts. This chain connects TRBV20-1 to TRBJ2-1, with 7 bases identical to TRBD2. Germline CDR1 and CDR2: DFQATT and SNEGSKA (reference sequence). This CDR3 is 16 amino acids long. Unmatched junction bases numbered 15, after V lost 1 base and J lost 9 bases. DNA of the CDR3: TGCAGTGCTAGAGTTACGGGACTACCCCTGGGCGGTGAGCAGTTCTTC. Its protein is CSARVTGLPLGGEQFF.

This clonotype was detected ten times or more. CDR3 protein: CASSQSSVGETQYF. CDR3 nucleotide sequence: TGTGCCAGCAGCCAATCGTCGGTGGGGGAGACCCAGTACTTC. The J gene is TRBJ2-5, the V gene TRBV7-3; D gene uncertain. Deletions cut 5 bases from V and 5 bases from J, with 15 bases between. Germline V gene lookup returns CDR1 SGHTA and CDR2 FQGTGA. CDR3 length equals 14 residues.

In its sample, this clonotype is medium-sized. This chain connects TRBV28 to TRBJ1-5; TRBD1 is a possible D gene (5 bases). The CDR3 runs to 16 residues. The V gene's germline CDR1 is MDHEN and CDR2 SYDVKM. Between the trimmed V and J ends, which lost 6 bases and 0 bases, there was a span of 15 bases. CDR3: CASSRGAVYSNQPQHF. The CDR3 bases are TGTGCCAGCAGCAGAGGGGCTGTGTATAGCAATCAGCCCCAGCATTTT.

This clonotype was observed a single time. The V gene is TRBV20-1, the J gene TRBJ1-6; TRBD1 matches 7 bases. CDR1 DFQATT and CDR2 SNEGSKA come from the germline V gene (reference sequence). Germline trimming cut 0 bases from V and 9 bases from J; bases unmatched to any gene: 8. CDR3 size: 15 residues. CDR3 amino acids: CSAREIAGGSSPLHF. CDR3 bases: TGCAGTGCTAGAGAAATAGCAGGGGGAAGTTCACCCCTCCACTTT.